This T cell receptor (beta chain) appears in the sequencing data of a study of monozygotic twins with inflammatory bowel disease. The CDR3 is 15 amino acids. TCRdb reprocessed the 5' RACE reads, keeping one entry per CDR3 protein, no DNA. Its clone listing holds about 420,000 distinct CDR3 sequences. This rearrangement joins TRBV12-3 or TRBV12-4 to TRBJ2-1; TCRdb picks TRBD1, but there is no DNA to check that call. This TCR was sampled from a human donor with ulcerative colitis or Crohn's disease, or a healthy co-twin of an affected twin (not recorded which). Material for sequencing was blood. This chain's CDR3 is CASSPGTGHYNEQFF.